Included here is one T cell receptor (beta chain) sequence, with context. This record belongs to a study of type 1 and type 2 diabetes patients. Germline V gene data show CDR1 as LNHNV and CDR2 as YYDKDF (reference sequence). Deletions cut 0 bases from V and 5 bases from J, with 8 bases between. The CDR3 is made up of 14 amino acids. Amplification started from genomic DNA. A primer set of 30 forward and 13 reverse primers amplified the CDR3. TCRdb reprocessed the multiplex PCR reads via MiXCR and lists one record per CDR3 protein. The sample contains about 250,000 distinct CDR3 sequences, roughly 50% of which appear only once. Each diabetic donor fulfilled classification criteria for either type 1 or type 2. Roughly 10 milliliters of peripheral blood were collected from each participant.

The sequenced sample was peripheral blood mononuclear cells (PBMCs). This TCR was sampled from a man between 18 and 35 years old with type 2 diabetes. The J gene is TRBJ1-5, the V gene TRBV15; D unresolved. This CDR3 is CATSRDERDQPQHF. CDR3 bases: TGTGCCACCAGCAGAGATGAAAGAGATCAGCCCCAGCATTTT.